What follows describes a single T cell receptor (beta chain). Its antigen is as yet unknown. The data were taken from a study of T cell responses to AZD1222 COVID-19 vaccine. This table comes from immunoSEQ multiplex PCR, and its TCRdb copy is limited to in-frame clones, with some not included. Of around 120,000 clones listed, roughly 87% are singletons. Overall study results and limits: The repertoires were collected only after the peak T cell response. AZD1222 recipients seropositive at baseline numbered only 5 to 7. Donors were mostly white British, more females; clonal diversity possibly underestimated.

This sample comprised peripheral blood, obtained on day 0 of AZD1222 vaccination. The sequence came from an adult in good health.

CDR3 region: CASSLGLGETQYF. The CDR3 DNA follows: TGTGCCAGCAGCCTGGGACTAGGAGAGACCCAGTACTTC. The chain joins TRBV5-5 to TRBJ2-5; 8 bases are shared with TRBD2. The J segment lost 4 bases and the V segment lost 4 bases, leaving 3 bases of the junction unmatched. Per germline, CDR1 SGHKS and CDR2 YYEKEE (reference sequence). This CDR3 contains 13 residues.